The present entry profiles one TCR beta chain with its context. No cognate antigen has been identified for it. No per-base quality is available; no much larger clone lies one base away. Taken from cysteine to phenylalanine, the CDR3 has 20 residues. Solely the CDR3 DNA is kept, with 60 bases framed from the first base. According to the germline V gene, CDR1 reads SGHVS and CDR2 reads FQNEAQ. Ends trimmed: V by 1 base, J by 2 bases; bases unmatched to a gene: 16. The data originate from a study of cytomegalovirus exposure and HLA in healthy donors (dated 2017 in TCRdb). As for the study more broadly: An earlier analysis of 550 to 700 of the donors reported 276 Gb of sequence data and some 100 million unique TCR beta sequences from 190 million or so T cells. Roughly 300 gigabases of sequencing data and 70 million to 100 million unique TCR sequences were included in an early release covering around 600 HLA-typed donors. Among the approximately 400 genotyped donors, roughly 80% belonged to the genetic ancestry cluster associated with self-reported Caucasian donors. The study aimed to test whether signatures of past pathogen exposure could be identified by cataloging public T cell receptors. The T cell repertoires of 550 to 850 subjects were profiled by immunosequencing and related to cytomegalovirus serostatus. Along with the roughly 610-subject first cohort, a separate validation cohort of over 90 different subjects was used. To predict cytomegalovirus infection status, the study brought together high-throughput TCR immunosequencing, statistical association of individual TCRs with disease status, and machine learning. In a later analysis, previously published TCR beta repertoires from several hundred donors were re-analyzed and high-resolution HLA genotyping was added so that TCR occurrence patterns could be studied. Rather than drawing on any new phenotypic data, the later analysis identified candidate immune exposures from TCR beta sequences and the way those sequences occurred across donors. An earlier analysis of roughly 580 of the donors used high-throughput TCR beta sequencing to judge whether each TCR beta V gene segment behaved as functional or pseudogenic. Donor age, sex, ethnicity and CMV serostatus were compiled together with the repertoire data. In a later genetic analysis, genome-wide SNP genotypes for about three fifths of the roughly 670 donors were used, and that subset was treated as a discovery cohort. All discovery cohort repertoires had been generated using a single sequencing platform. HLA typing included class I and class II loci at four-digit resolution. The number of typed donors differed by locus: 629-630 for A, B, C, DRB1 and DQB1; about 520 for DQA1; some 590 for DPA1; and 400 to 480 for DPB1. A handful of DR-DQ haplotypes were handled as single units for association and clustering because linkage in the cohort was strong. Across 398 genotyped donors of the cohort, an average of about 240,000 unique TCR beta nucleotide sequences per donor were sequenced, and 15% to 20% of those sequences were non-productive.

The library was generated by the immunoSEQ multiplex PCR assay. The multiplex PCR relied on a mix of 60 forward primers for TCR Vbeta segments and 13 reverse primers for TCR Jbeta segments. The CDR3 region of rearranged TCR beta genes was amplified from genomic DNA with a multiplex PCR assay. The Illumina HiSeq System was used to sequence the amplified TCR beta libraries as 87-base-pair reads. Concerning the study's data processing: In a later analysis, some 80 million unique TCR beta chains were counted across the 650 to 750 repertoires, and about 10 million of these chains were shared by at least two donors. Raw reads were error-corrected and collapsed into unique sequences with a nearest-neighbor algorithm that merged closely related sequences to remove PCR and sequencing errors. To assign V, D and J gene segments, CDR3 sequences were aligned to IMGT reference sequences. For a sequence to be retained, a match of at least six nucleotides to both a V gene segment and a J gene segment was required. Rearrangements were called productive when the CDR3 lacked stop codons and stayed in frame with V and J; all others were non-productive. CDR3 was defined by IMGT convention, running from the second conserved V-encoded cysteine to the conserved J-encoded phenylalanine. The earlier analysis of around 640 of the donors excluded sequences that lacked an unambiguous match to a single V gene segment. In an earlier analysis of some 590 of the donors, V segments were called functional above 56.7% productive rearrangements and were called segregating when the between-donor standard deviation exceeded 5%. A statistical classification framework was built for diagnosing cytomegalovirus status from the catalog of TCR beta chain sequences. V and J gene assignment, in a later analysis, came from comparing TCR nucleotide sequences with IMGT/GENE-DB human TR gene sequences. In a later analysis, CDR3 sequences and most-parsimonious VDJ recombination scenarios were assigned using the TCRdist pipeline. A later analysis defined each TCR beta chain by its CDR3 amino acid sequence plus V-gene family, and excluded reads lacking a unique V-gene family. In a later analysis, 550 to 650 highly shared, low-generation-probability nucleotide sequences were removed to address suspected cross-contamination and a sequencing artifact. In a later analysis, a clonal expansion index for each public chain was calculated from normalized within-repertoire ranks of inferred template counts. Generation probabilities in a later analysis came from a VDJ recombination model fitted to out-of-frame rearrangements, and those results were checked against IGoR. A later analysis scored TCR-TCR, TCR-HLA and TCR-CMV co-occurrence with hypergeometric tests, applying a repertoire-size bias correction to TCR pairs. False discovery rates were estimated in a later analysis by permuting HLA or CMV assignments 20 times. In a later analysis, co-occurring TCRs were grouped using DBSCAN, and TCRdist sequence similarity was added for clustering within HLA-allele-positive subsets. Co-occurrence clustering excluded repertoires with fewer than 30,000 or more than 120,000 public chains, plus five with anomalous nucleotide sharing. TCRdb mirrors the immuneACCESS table, restricted to in-frame sequences. Some clones are absent from its copies; in checked studies, under half trace to an unresolved V gene, and the reason for the others is unknown. V, J and clone size reflect that table, while D and trimming were determined from the DNA. A total of about 220,000 clones appear in this sample, around 76% of them only once. The leading ten clones occupy roughly 5% of the sample.

The investigation overall reported the following: Compared with equally common non-associated chains, HLA-associated TCR beta chains in a later analysis were more clonally expanded and had lower generation probabilities. When HLA alleles, especially DR and DQ, strongly co-occurred, attributing TCR associations to individual alleles was difficult. A further reported finding was that TCR beta sequences accurately predicted the HLA-A and HLA-B alleles for most subjects in the first cohort. A later genetic analysis reported fewer N-insertions in productive TCRs among donors in an Asian-associated ancestry cluster than the roughly 700-donor mean. Some IMGT-functional V segments, including TRBV6-2 and TRBV6-3, could not be distinguished by the 87-base-pair reads and were therefore excluded. A group of highly shared sequence variants was considered likely to be a technical artifact of the sequencing pipeline. A later analysis reported that several top co-occurrence clusters appeared linked to parvovirus B19, influenza, CMV and Epstein-Barr virus. The only immune exposure information available for the cohort was CMV serostatus. Roughly uniform sequencing depth across donors was assumed in presence/absence analyses, although this assumption may not hold. According to a later analysis, most CMV-associated TCR beta chains appeared to be HLA-restricted, and the HLA associations seemed to be driven largely by CMV exposure. A total of 150 or so TCR beta chains were listed by the study as associated with cytomegalovirus. According to the authors, the approach could potentially be generalized to other disease states and immunological phenotypes. While some public TCRs were present in many individuals, most TCR sequences turned up only very rarely across donors. Because some donors lacked HLA typing at each locus, the association tests relied only on the typed subset. In a later analysis, TCR association rates were found to vary across HLA loci, with the most associated TCRs seen for DRB1 alleles and the fewest for HLA-C alleles. Because counts were too low, around 17 rarely observed V segments, including chromosome 9 orphons, were left out of the earlier analysis of approximately 500 of the donors. A later genetic analysis associated a missense DCLRE1C variant with V-gene and J-gene trimming of TCR beta chains, and an independent cohort replicated the association. Broadly in line with IMGT annotations, most TCR beta V segments showed up in productive rearrangements about 87% or about 30% of the time in an earlier analysis of a few hundred of the donors. In vitro tests confirmed that three of the cytomegalovirus-associated TCR beta chains recognize cytomegalovirus antigens. Linkage disequilibrium might explain the correlated functional status among segregating V segments, but an unknown experimental factor could not be excluded. In this cohort, only TCR beta chains were sequenced, and detectable features were limited by the absence of alpha or paired-chain data. In a later analysis, 15,000 to 20,000 TCR beta sequences were associated with specific HLA alleles at a false discovery rate of 0.05. In both the original and validation cohorts, the classifier was reported to diagnose cytomegalovirus status with high specificity and sensitivity.

In total, just over 650 healthy bone marrow donors made up the cohort. All cohort members were sampled while nominally healthy, although unrecorded immune exposures were likely present. The donor was CMV seropositive and was included in the group of 250 to 300 seropositive cohort members. Each donor provided a peripheral blood sample, and peripheral blood mononuclear cells were used for TCR beta sequencing. Genomic DNA was extracted from the blood cell samples with the Qiagen DNeasy Blood Extraction Kit. This receptor chain uses TRBV7-8 and TRBJ2-3, and TRBD2 matches 9 of the central bases. The clonotype originates from a woman aged 35 to 49 in good health and CMV-seropositive. Sequenced: PBMCs. In nucleotide form, the sequence is TGTGCCAGCAGCTTAGGTTCTCTTAGCGGGGGCGAGGGGGCCACAGATACGCAGTATTTT. Its amino acids are CASSLGSLSGGEGATDTQYF. With all but the CDR3 taken from the reference TRBV7-8 and TRBJ2-3 genes, the full variable domain is: GAGVSQSPRYKVAKRGQDVALRCDPISGHVSLFWYQQALGQGPEFLTYFQNEAQLDKSGLPSDRFFAERPEGSVSTLKIQRTQQEDSAVYLCASSLGSLSGGEGATDTQYFGPGTRLTVL.